Following are 21 T cell receptor beta chains from one sample sequenced in a study of T cells in Graves' hyperthyroidism and ophthalmopathy. TCR beta CDR3 regions were amplified from RNA. Using the HTBI primer set, a first-round RT-PCR was run on the TCR CDR3. TCRdb re-analysed the multiplex PCR reads in MiXCR, keeping a single row per CDR3 protein. The table lists some 650,000 distinct CDR3 sequences, 15% to 20% of them singletons. Sequencing used blood. The receptors shown here come from a woman between 40 and 50 years old with Graves' ophthalmopathy.

This clonotype was counted only a few times. J is TRBJ1-6 and V is TRBV20-1; D remains ambiguous. The CDR3 sequence is 13 residues long. Trimming cost V 5 bases and J 8 bases, with 13 bases left between them. Germline CDR1 reads DFQATT; CDR2 reads SNEGSKA (reference sequence). The CDR3 coding sequence is TGCAGTGCTGACGACCGATGGGATTCACCCCTCCACTTT. This sequence encodes CSADDRWDSPLHF.

Many counts were recorded for this clonotype. The rearrangement joins TRBV27 to TRBJ2-3; 10 bases are shared with TRBD2. V lost 4 bases to trimming and J lost 7 bases; unmatched junction nucleotides: 5. Germline assignment: CDR1 MNHEY and CDR2 SMNVEV (reference sequence). This CDR3 region has 14 residues. The CDR3 sequence: CASSSPGLANTQYF. The CDR3 DNA is TGTGCCAGCAGTTCACCGGGACTAGCGAATACGCAGTATTTT.

This clonotype appeared many times. This chain uses TRBV18 with TRBJ1-5; D gene unclear. The germline V and J ends were trimmed by 2 bases and 7 bases, with 12 bases remaining between them. The CDR3 runs to 14 residues. CDR1 and CDR2 from the germline V gene are KGHSH and LQKENI. This CDR3 reads CASSPIGSGQPQHF. For the CDR3, the DNA is TGTGCCAGCTCACCAATAGGGAGTGGCCAGCCCCAGCATTTT. The full variable domain, completed using reference TRBV18 and TRBJ1-5, is NAGVMQNPRHLVRRRGQEARLRCSPMKGHSHVYWYRQLPEEGLKFMVYLQKENIIDESGMPKERFSAEFPKEGPSILRIQQVVRGDSAAYFCASSPIGSGQPQHFGDGTRLSIL.

Ten or more counts support this clonotype. This rearrangement joins TRBV3-1 to TRBJ2-5, with TRBD1 matching 10 bases. There are 13 residues in the CDR3. Germline CDR1 reads LGHDT; CDR2 reads YNNKEL (reference sequence). V was pared by 7 bases and J by 4 bases, with 3 bases of the junction left unmatched. CDR3 in amino acids: CASKRDRGETQYF. The CDR3 DNA is TGTGCCAGCAAACGGGACAGGGGAGAGACCCAGTACTTC.

Remarks on this clonotype: A read error may be the cause here, since a much bigger clone is one base away. The chain recombines TRBV20-1 with TRBJ2-1, with D perhaps TRBD1 (6 bases). Germline CDR1 reads DFQATT; CDR2 reads SNEGSKA (reference sequence). There are 16 residues in the CDR3. CDR3 region: CSVAVAQGRSYDEQFF. In DNA form, the CDR3 reads TGCAGTGTTGCCGTGGCCCAGGGGCGGTCCTACGATGAGCAGTTCTTC.

The CDR3 region is CASSGGTGGGGQPQHF. The CDR3 DNA reads as TGTGCCAGCAGTGGGGGGACAGGGGGCGGGGGTCAGCCCCAGCATTTT. The chain couples TRBV2 to TRBJ1-5, with 12 positions matching TRBD1. After removal of 4 bases from V and 6 bases from J, the junction contained 7 bases not matched to a gene. The CDR3 spans 16 residues. The germline V gene has CDR1 SNHLY and CDR2 FYNNEI.

This clonotype was seen ten or more times. A much larger clone differs from this one at a single base, so this may be a read error. This rearrangement joins TRBV20-1 to TRBJ2-1; no firm D call. CDR1 DFQATT and CDR2 SNEGSKA come from the germline V gene (reference sequence). The CDR3 has 14 amino acids. The CDR3 DNA reads as TGCAGTGCTAGAGATCTCGGCAGCCACAATGAGCAGCTCTTC. This codes for CSARDLGSHNEQLF.

The chain joins TRBV20-1 to TRBJ1-3; D gene ambiguous. Trimming took off 1 base at V and 4 bases at J, with 11 bases between the two ends. The CDR3 has 14 residues. Germline V gene lookup returns CDR1 DFQATT and CDR2 SNEGSKA (reference sequence). CDR3 sequence reads: CSARVSLSGNTIYF. As DNA, the CDR3 is TGCAGTGCTAGAGTGTCACTTTCCGGAAACACCATATATTTT.

This clonotype appeared many times. The chain recombines TRBV10-3 with TRBJ1-1; D call uncertain. The V gene's germline CDR1 is ENHRY and CDR2 SYGVKD. V shed 6 bases and J shed 3 bases, with 11 bases lying between them. The CDR3 loop spans 13 amino acids. The CDR3 loop is CAIRGYRDTEAFF. DNA for the CDR3: TGTGCCATCAGGGGATACAGAGACACTGAAGCTTTCTTT.

This clonotype was counted between two and nine times. This may be a read error: a much more frequent sequence differs by one nucleotide. This chain joins TRBV6-5 and TRBJ2-7, with unresolved D. The V end was cut by 4 bases, the J end by 3 bases, with 4 bases between. CDR1 and CDR2 from the germline V gene are MNHEY and SVGAGI. The CDR3 runs 11 residues. CDR3 DNA: TGTGCCAGCAGTTGGGACTACGAGCAGTACTTC. Residues: CASSWDYEQYF.

V usage is TRBV29-1 and J usage is TRBJ2-1; possibly TRBD1 or TRBD2 for D (6 bases each). The germline CDR1 and CDR2 sequences are SQVTM and ANQGSEA. The CDR3 loop spans 13 amino acids. Between the trimmed V and J ends, which lost 2 bases and 4 bases, there was a span of 9 bases. The chain's CDR3 is CSVEQGRYNEQFF. The CDR3 coding sequence is TGCAGCGTTGAACAGGGGAGGTACAATGAGCAGTTCTTC.

Many counts were recorded for this clonotype. J is TRBJ2-1 and V is TRBV11-2, with 10 bases lining up with TRBD2. The germline CDR1 and CDR2 sequences are SGHAT and FQNNGV. This CDR3 contains 16 residues. The V and J ends lost 4 bases and 4 bases, in that order; junction bases with no gene match: 7. CDR3: CASSSTTSGKYNEQFF. DNA of the CDR3: TGTGCCAGCAGCTCAACCACTAGCGGGAAGTACAATGAGCAGTTCTTC.

This clonotype was picked up a small number of times. The chain couples TRBV6-1 to TRBJ1-2; TRBD1 matches at 9 bases. V lost 5 bases to trimming and J lost 8 bases; unmatched junction nucleotides: 9. CDR3 size: 14 residues. Germline CDR1 is MNHNS and CDR2 is SASEGT. This CDR3 reads CASSYRDREGGYTF. CDR3 in DNA: TGTGCCAGCAGTTATAGGGACAGGGAGGGGGGCTACACCTTC.

This clonotype was seen repeatedly, ten times or more. The chain combines TRBV7-9 with TRBJ2-1; no firm D call. Germline loops: CDR1 SEHNR, CDR2 FQNEAQ (reference sequence). The CDR3 length is 12 residues. Between the trimmed V and J ends, which lost 6 bases and 9 bases, there was a span of 12 bases. This CDR3 is CASSSQRPEQFF. For the CDR3, the DNA is TGTGCCAGCAGTTCACAACGCCCTGAGCAGTTCTTC.

This clonotype occurred many times. The chain is built from TRBV28 and TRBJ1-2, with 7 bases matching TRBD1. The germline CDR1 and CDR2 sequences are MDHEN and SYDVKM. This CDR3 is 13 amino acids long. The trim removed 6 bases at V and 6 bases at J, leaving 7 bases unmatched. CDR3 sequence (DNA): TGTGCCAGCAGAACGACAGGGCCCGATGGCTACACCTTC. Translating gives CASRTTGPDGYTF.

This clonotype came up a few times. J is TRBJ1-1 and V is TRBV29-1; a possible D gene is TRBD1 (6 bases). Trimming left V 4 bases short and J 5 bases short, with 17 bases between. Germline V gene lookup returns CDR1 SQVTM and CDR2 ANQGSEA. This CDR3 comprises 14 residues. The CDR3 sequence: CSVVRGEHSTEAFF. The CDR3 nucleotides read TGCAGCGTTGTGAGGGGGGAACATTCGACTGAAGCTTTCTTT.

On this clonotype itself: The junction departs from germline at one end; a sequencing error may be responsible. The rearrangement links TRBV7-7 to TRBJ2-5; D assignment may be TRBD1 or TRBD2 (5 bases each). Germline V CDR1 and CDR2: SSHAT, FNYEAQ (reference sequence). This CDR3 spans 13 amino acids. The CDR3 DNA reads TGTGCTAGCAGTATCGGGACGGTAGAGACCCAGTACTTC. Encoded protein: CASSIGTVETQYF.

This clonotype was counted ten times or more. The chain is built from TRBV20-1 and TRBJ2-3; TRBD2 matches 9 bases. This CDR3 comprises 16 residues. J lost 5 bases, V lost 1 base, and 10 bases had no gene match. Germline CDR1 is DFQATT and CDR2 is SNEGSKA (reference sequence). The CDR3 sequence: CSARVSGGWGVDTQYF. DNA for the CDR3: TGCAGTGCTAGAGTTAGCGGGGGCTGGGGGGTAGATACGCAGTATTTT.

This clonotype was seen at least ten times. The chain carries TRBV7-8 and TRBJ2-7; 8 bases line up with TRBD1. After removal of 5 bases from V and 3 bases from J, the junction contained 15 bases not matched to a gene. The CDR3 extends over 17 amino acids. The germline V gene encodes CDR1 SGHVS and CDR2 FQNEAQ. The CDR3 is CASSASSGTGDSYEQYF. CDR3 sequence (DNA): TGTGCCAGCAGCGCCAGCTCCGGGACAGGCGATAGCTACGAGCAGTACTTC.

This sequence joins TRBV3-1 and TRBJ2-1; D is undetermined. Germline V gene data show CDR1 as LGHDT and CDR2 as YNNKEL (reference sequence). Trimming shortened V by 4 bases and J by 6 bases, and 13 bases separated the two germline ends. This CDR3 contains 14 residues. This CDR3 reads CASSLLSAGNEQFF. CDR3 bases: TGTGCCAGCAGCCTCCTCTCAGCCGGCAATGAGCAGTTCTTC.

This chain connects TRBV20-1 to TRBJ1-2; D might be TRBD1 (5 bases). V gave up 6 bases and J gave up 0 bases, with 26 bases separating them. The germline V gene encodes CDR1 DFQATT and CDR2 SNEGSKA (reference sequence). The CDR3 consists of 18 residues. The CDR3 spells CSAHNPGLRDRANYGYTF. The CDR3 nucleotides read TGCAGTGCGCACAACCCGGGACTTAGGGATCGGGCTAACTATGGCTACACCTTC.